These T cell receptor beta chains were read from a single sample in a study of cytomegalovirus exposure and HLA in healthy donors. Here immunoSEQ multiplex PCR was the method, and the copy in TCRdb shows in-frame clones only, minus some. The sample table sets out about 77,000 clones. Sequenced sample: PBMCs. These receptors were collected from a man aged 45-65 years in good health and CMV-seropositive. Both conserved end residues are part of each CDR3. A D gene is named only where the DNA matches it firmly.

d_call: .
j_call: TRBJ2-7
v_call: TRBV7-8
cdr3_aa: CASSQLGAYEQYF
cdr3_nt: TGTGCCAGCAGCCAATTGGGAGCATACGAGCAGTACTTC

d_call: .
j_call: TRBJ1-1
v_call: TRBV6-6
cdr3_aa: CASRWLMTGNTEAFF
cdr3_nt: TGTGCCAGCAGATGGTTGATGACGGGGAACACTGAAGCTTTCTTT

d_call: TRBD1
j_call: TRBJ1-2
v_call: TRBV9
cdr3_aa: CASSVGIGTVYGYTF
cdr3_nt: TGTGCCAGCAGCGTAGGGATCGGGACAGTCTATGGCTACACCTTC

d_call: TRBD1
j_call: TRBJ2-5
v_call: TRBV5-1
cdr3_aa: CASSEQQGARTQETQYF
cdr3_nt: TGCGCCAGCAGCGAACAACAGGGGGCCAGGACCCAAGAGACCCAGTACTTC

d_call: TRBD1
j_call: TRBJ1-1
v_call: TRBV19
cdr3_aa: CASSTSGQVLNTEAFF
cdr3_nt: TGTGCCAGTAGTACTTCGGGACAGGTTTTGAACACTGAAGCTTTCTTT

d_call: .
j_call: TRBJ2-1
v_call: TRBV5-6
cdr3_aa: CASSLGQSSYNEQFF
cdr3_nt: TGTGCCAGCAGCTTGGGACAGAGCTCCTACAATGAGCAGTTCTTC

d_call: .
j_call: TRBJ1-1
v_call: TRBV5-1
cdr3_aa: CASYQRRTEAFF
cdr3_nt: TGCGCCAGCTACCAGAGGAGGACTGAAGCTTTCTTT

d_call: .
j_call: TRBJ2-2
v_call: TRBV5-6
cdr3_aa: CASSLTSNTGELFF
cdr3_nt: TGTGCCAGCAGCTTGACATCGAACACCGGGGAGCTGTTTTTT

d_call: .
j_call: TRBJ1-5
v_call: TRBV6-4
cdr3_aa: CASSLQGDGNQPQHF
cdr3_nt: TGTGCCAGCAGTCTACAGGGAGACGGCAATCAGCCCCAGCATTTT

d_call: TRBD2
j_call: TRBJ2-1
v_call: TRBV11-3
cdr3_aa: CASSLDGREGQDEQFF
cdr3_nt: TGTGCCAGCAGCTTAGATGGGCGGGAGGGCCAAGATGAGCAGTTCTTC

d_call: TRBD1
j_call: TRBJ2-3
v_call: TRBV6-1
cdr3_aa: CASVDRGGSTDTQYF
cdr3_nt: TGTGCCAGCGTAGACAGGGGAGGAAGCACAGATACGCAGTATTTT

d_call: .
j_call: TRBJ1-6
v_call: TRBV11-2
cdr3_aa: CASSPAGTWDNSPLHF
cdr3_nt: TGTGCCAGCAGCCCGGCCGGGACATGGGATAATTCACCCCTCCACTTT

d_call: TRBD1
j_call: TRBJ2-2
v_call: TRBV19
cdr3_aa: CASSIPGQAPNTGELFF
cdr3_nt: TGTGCCAGTAGTATCCCGGGACAGGCACCGAACACCGGGGAGCTGTTTTTT

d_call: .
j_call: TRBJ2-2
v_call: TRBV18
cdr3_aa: CASSRGTTEENTGELFF
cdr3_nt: TGTGCCAGCTCACGGGGTACGACAGAGGAAAACACCGGGGAGCTGTTTTTT

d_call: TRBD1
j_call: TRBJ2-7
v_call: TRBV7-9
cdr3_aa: CASSLGQGGGDEQYF
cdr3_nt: TGTGCCAGCAGCCTCGGACAGGGGGGAGGAGACGAGCAGTACTTC

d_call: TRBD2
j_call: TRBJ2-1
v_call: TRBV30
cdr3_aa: CAWTWLAGDNEQFF
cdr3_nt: TGTGCCTGGACATGGCTAGCGGGGGACAATGAGCAGTTCTTC

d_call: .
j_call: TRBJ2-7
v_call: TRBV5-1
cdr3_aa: CASSLSEGMYEQYF
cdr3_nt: TGCGCCAGCAGCCTATCGGAGGGGATGTACGAGCAGTACTTC

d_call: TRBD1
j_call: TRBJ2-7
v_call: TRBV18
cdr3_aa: CASSPSGQGIAGASYEQYF
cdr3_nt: TGTGCCAGCTCTCCTTCGGGACAGGGGATCGCGGGGGCCTCCTACGAGCAGTACTTC

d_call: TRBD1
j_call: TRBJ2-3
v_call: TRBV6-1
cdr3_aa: CASSETTGGSDTQYF
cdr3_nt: TGTGCCAGCAGTGAAACGACAGGGGGGTCAGATACGCAGTATTTT

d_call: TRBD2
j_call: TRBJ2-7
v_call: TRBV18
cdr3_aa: CASSALPPSGAGGEQYF
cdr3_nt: TGTGCCAGCTCCGCACTCCCCCCTAGCGGGGCCGGGGGCGAGCAGTACTTC

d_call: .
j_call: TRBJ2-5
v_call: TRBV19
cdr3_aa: CASSIGGRPETQYF
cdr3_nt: TGTGCCAGTAGTATAGGGGGCAGACCAGAGACCCAGTACTTC

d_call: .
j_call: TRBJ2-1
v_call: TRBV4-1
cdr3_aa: CASSPGTGRYEQFF
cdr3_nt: TGCGCCAGCAGCCCAGGGACCGGGAGATATGAGCAGTTCTTC

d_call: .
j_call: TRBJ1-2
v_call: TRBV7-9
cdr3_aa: CASSSWSLAGGYTF
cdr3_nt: TGTGCCAGCAGCTCCTGGTCCCTGGCGGGTGGCTACACCTTC

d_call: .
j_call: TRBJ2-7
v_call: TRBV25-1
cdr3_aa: CASSESFHSRGEQYF
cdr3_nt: TGTGCCAGCAGTGAATCCTTCCATTCTCGAGGCGAGCAGTACTTC

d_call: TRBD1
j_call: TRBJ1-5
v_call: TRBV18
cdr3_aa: CASSPDRDHQPQHF
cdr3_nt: TGTGCCAGCTCGCCCGACAGGGACCATCAGCCCCAGCATTTT

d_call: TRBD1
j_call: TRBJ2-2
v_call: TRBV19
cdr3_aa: CASSRRPGGRGNTGELFF
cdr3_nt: TGTGCCAGTAGTCGCCGTCCAGGGGGCCGTGGGAACACCGGGGAGCTGTTTTTT

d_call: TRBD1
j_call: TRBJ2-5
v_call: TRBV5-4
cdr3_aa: CASSLEGARETQYF
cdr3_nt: TGTGCCAGCAGCTTAGAGGGGGCCCGGGAGACCCAGTACTTC

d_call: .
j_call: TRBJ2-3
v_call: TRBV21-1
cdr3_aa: CASSKALLRGGHPDTQYF
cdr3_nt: TGTGCCAGCAGCAAAGCGCTTTTGCGGGGGGGCCACCCAGATACGCAGTATTTT

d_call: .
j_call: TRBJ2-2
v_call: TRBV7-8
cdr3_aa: CASSYRNTGELFF
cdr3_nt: TGTGCCAGCAGCTACAGGAACACCGGGGAGCTGTTTTTT

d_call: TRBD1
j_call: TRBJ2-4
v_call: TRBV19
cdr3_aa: CASSADRGGDIQYF
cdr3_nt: TGTGCCAGTAGTGCGGACAGGGGTGGAGACATTCAGTACTTC

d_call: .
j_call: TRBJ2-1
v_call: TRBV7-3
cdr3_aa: CASSSGNEQFF
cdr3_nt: TGTGCCAGCAGCTCAGGGAATGAGCAGTTCTTC

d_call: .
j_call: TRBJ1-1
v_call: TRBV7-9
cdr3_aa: CASTSSGGEAFF
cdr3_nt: TGTGCCAGCACCTCCAGCGGGGGGGAAGCTTTCTTT

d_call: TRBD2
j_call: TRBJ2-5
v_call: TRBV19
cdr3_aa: CASSMSRGGETQYF
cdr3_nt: TGTGCCAGTAGTATGTCGCGGGGGGGCGAGACCCAGTACTTC

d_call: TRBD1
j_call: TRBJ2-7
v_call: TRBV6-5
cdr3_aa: CASSYSRQGGYEQYF
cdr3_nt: TGTGCCAGCAGTTACTCAAGACAGGGTGGCTACGAGCAGTACTTC